This T cell receptor beta chain was sequenced in a study of PD-L1 blockade in urothelial cancer. Germline lookup yields CDR1 LNHDA and CDR2 SQIVND (reference sequence). The CDR3 spans 14 residues. After removal of 5 bases from V and 8 bases from J, the junction contained 11 bases not matched to a gene. Of note for this clone: Its antigen is unknown.

Synthetic templates analogous to TCR were spiked into all PCRs individually. Profiled with immunoSEQ multiplex PCR; TCRdb holds only in-frame clones, not every one. The sample consists of about 30,000 clones, about nine tenths of them appearing once. Findings of the study overall: For durable-benefit patients, tumor-associated blood clones expanded more at 3 weeks.

Time point specified: peripheral blood 6 weeks after treatment start. This specimen was PBMCs, taken around atezolizumab (anti-PD-L1) treatment. The receptor was derived from an elderly man with urothelial cancer. V is TRBV19 and J is TRBJ1-2; TRBD1 aligns across 7 bases. The CDR3 coding sequence is TGTGCCAGTAGTCTCAGCAACAGGGGCCGGGGCTACACCTTC. As protein: CASSLSNRGRGYTF. The full variable domain, completed using reference TRBV19 and TRBJ1-2, is DGGITQSPKYLFRKEGQNVTLSCEQNLNHDAMYWYRQDPGQGLRLIYYSQIVNDFQKGDIAEGYSVSREKKESFPLTVTSAQKNPTAFYLCASSLSNRGRGYTFGSGTRLTVV.